These 7 T cell receptor beta chains were sequenced from one sample in a study of T cell repertoires in cytomegalovirus infection. TCRdb re-called the reads with MiXCR, one entry per CDR3 protein. The repertoire consists of about 920,000 distinct CDR3 sequences, with around 31% occurring once and the leading ten covering more than 13%. Their recognized antigens are unknown. The specimen comprised cultured CD8+ T cells from PBMCs, sampled from culture after CMV antigen stimulation. The receptor set was obtained from a human donor in good health (CMV status not recorded). Some clones in this sample may be carry-over from other donors' samples.

This clonotype has only a few counts. The V call is TRBV6-5, the J call TRBJ1-1; D unresolved. The germline CDR1 and CDR2 sequences are MNHEY and SVGAGI. V was cut by 9 bases and J by 1 base, with 9 bases left in between. CDR3 length: 12 residues. CDR3 loop: CASKRGNTEAFF. The CDR3, as DNA: TGTGCCAGTAAAAGAGGGAACACTGAAGCTTTCTTT.

The rearrangement links TRBV12-3 or TRBV12-4 to TRBJ2-5, with D possibly being TRBD2 (5 bases). Trimming took off 3 bases at V and 2 bases at J, with 13 bases between the two ends. This CDR3 has 15 amino acids. The CDR3: CASSFGITRQETQYF. The CDR3, as DNA: TGTGCCAGCAGTTTTGGTATAACTAGGCAAGAGACCCAGTACTTC.

The chain combines TRBV11-2 with TRBJ1-6; TRBD1 is a possible D gene (5 bases). The germline gives CDR1 SGHAT, CDR2 FQNNGV. The CDR3 spans 17 residues. The V and J ends lost 1 base and 0 bases respectively, with 10 bases between them. In nucleotides, the CDR3 is TGTGCCAGCAGCTTAGGGGACGATAGCTCCTATAATTCACCCCTCCACTTT. Translating gives CASSLGDDSSYNSPLHF.

In this sample, this clonotype turned up many times. The chain is built from TRBV7-9 and TRBJ1-1; the match to TRBD1 covers 7 bases. Germline trimming cut 4 bases from V and 1 base from J; bases unmatched to any gene: 6. CDR1 is SEHNR and CDR2 is FQNEAQ in the germline V gene (reference sequence). CDR3 length: 15 residues. CDR3 in DNA: TGTGCCAGCAGCTCGCCCGGACAGGAGAACACTGAAGCTTTCTTT. This sequence encodes CASSSPGQENTEAFF.

This clonotype was observed a few times. V gene TRBV4-3 combines with J gene TRBJ1-2, with a weak D call TRBD1 (5 bases). The germline V gene encodes CDR1 LGHNA and CDR2 YSLEER. The CDR3 has 17 residues. V lost 0 bases and J lost 6, with 20 bases in between. The CDR3 DNA sequence: TGCGCCAGCAGCCAAGATAGGTTCCCGGGGCCCGGGGATGGCTACACCTTC. Protein product: CASSQDRFPGPGDGYTF.

The chain employs TRBV6-2 or TRBV6-3 and TRBJ2-5; D possibly matches TRBD1 or TRBD2 (5 bases each). The CDR3 loop spans 20 amino acids. Germline V gene data show CDR1 as MNHEY and CDR2 as SVGEGT. V lost 2 bases and J 0 bases, leaving 25 bases between the germline ends. CDR3 nucleotide sequence: TGTGCCAGCAGTTACCCGCCTATCGTCCCGGGGCAACAGTACCAAGAGACCCAGTACTTC. Translating it yields CASSYPPIVPGQQYQETQYF.

The rearrangement uses TRBV20-1 and TRBJ1-4; D remains ambiguous. The length of the CDR3 is 15 residues. CDR1 is DFQATT and CDR2 is SNEGSKA in the germline V gene (reference sequence). Trimming shortened V by 0 bases and J by 4 bases, and 12 bases separated the two germline ends. The CDR3 DNA is TGCAGTGCTAGAGATAAGGGTTCCTTTAATGAAAAACTGTTTTTT. Translation gives CSARDKGSFNEKLFF.